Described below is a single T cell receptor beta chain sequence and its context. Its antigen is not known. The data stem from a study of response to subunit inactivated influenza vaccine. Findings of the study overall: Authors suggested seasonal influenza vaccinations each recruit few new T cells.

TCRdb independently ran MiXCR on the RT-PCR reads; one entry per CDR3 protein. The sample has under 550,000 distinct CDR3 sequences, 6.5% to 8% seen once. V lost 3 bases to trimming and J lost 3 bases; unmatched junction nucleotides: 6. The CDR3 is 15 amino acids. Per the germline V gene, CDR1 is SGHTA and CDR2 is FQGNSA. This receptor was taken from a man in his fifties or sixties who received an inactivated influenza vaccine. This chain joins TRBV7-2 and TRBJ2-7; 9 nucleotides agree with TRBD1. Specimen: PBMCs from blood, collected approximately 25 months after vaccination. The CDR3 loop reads CASSFLRDRVYEQYF. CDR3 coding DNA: TGTGCCAGCAGCTTTCTCCGGGACAGGGTCTACGAGCAGTACTTC.